The 27 T cell receptor beta chains below were found in one sample sequenced in a study of T cell repertoires in cytomegalovirus infection (dated by TCRdb to the late 2010s). Instrument used: Illumina HiSeq 1500. In TCRdb, the public reads were trimmed at Q25 with fastp and aligned with MiXCR, with productive beta chains retained. All rows with the same CDR3 protein become a single entry with the most common DNA and genes. This sample lists about 310,000 distinct CDR3 sequences; roughly 17% were detected once. The ten largest clonotypes hold 9.5% to 15% of the sample. The sample consisted of PBMCs. The receptor set was obtained from a human donor in good health (CMV status not recorded). Some clones in this sample may be carry-over from other donors' samples.

This clonotype came up many times. The chain employs TRBV28 and TRBJ1-5; perhaps TRBD1 as D (5 bases). Germline-derived CDR1 and CDR2 are MDHEN and SYDVKM. V was trimmed by 4 bases and J by 5 bases, leaving 15 bases between them. The CDR3 has 15 amino acids. In DNA form, the CDR3 reads TGTGCCAGCAGTTCGGGGCAGGGTGCCGATCAGCCCCAGCATTTT. Translated, it gives CASSSGQGADQPQHF. Complete variable domain (other parts from reference TRBV28 and TRBJ1-5): DVKVTQSSRYLVKRTGEKVFLECVQDMDHENMFWYRQDPGLGLRLIYFSYDVKMKEKGDIPEGYSVSREKKERFSLILESASTNQTSMYLCASSSGQGADQPQHFGDGTRLSIL.

This clonotype was seen ten or more times. The chain is built from TRBV29-1 and TRBJ2-1; perhaps TRBD2 as D (5 bases). V dropped 4 bases and J dropped 3 bases, with 16 bases sitting between them. Germline V lookup: CDR1 SQVTM, CDR2 ANQGSEA. This CDR3 is built from 15 residues. The CDR3 loop reads CSVVSWGVRYNEQFF. For the CDR3, the DNA is TGCAGCGTTGTCTCTTGGGGAGTCCGCTACAATGAGCAGTTCTTC.

This clonotype was detected a few times. The gene calls are TRBV19 and TRBJ2-7; 9 bases agree with TRBD1. CDR1 is LNHDA and CDR2 is SQIVND in the germline V gene (reference sequence). This CDR3 spans 13 amino acids. J lost 2 bases, V lost 9 bases, and 5 bases had no gene match. CDR3 amino acids: CASGTGRTYEQYF. DNA of the CDR3: TGTGCCAGCGGGACAGGGAGGACCTACGAGCAGTACTTC.

This clonotype was observed a few times. The chain's CDR3 is CASSEARGYQPQHF. CDR3 in DNA: TGTGCCAGCAGTGAAGCGCGGGGGTATCAGCCCCAGCATTTT. The chain couples TRBV6-1 to TRBJ1-5; tentative D call: TRBD1 (5 bases). Between the trimmed V and J ends, which lost 0 bases and 5 bases, there was a span of 8 bases. CDR1 and CDR2 (germline): MNHNS, SASEGT. This CDR3 is 14 amino acids long.

This clonotype was found a few times. The chain joins TRBV5-4 to TRBJ1-2, with D perhaps matching TRBD1 (6 bases). Germline V gives CDR1 SGHNT, CDR2 YYREEE (reference sequence). Trimming left V 1 base short and J 3 bases short, with 10 bases between. The length of the CDR3 is 14 residues. CDR3: CASSLFPGDYGYTF. CDR3 sequence (DNA): TGTGCCAGCAGCTTGTTTCCAGGGGACTATGGCTACACCTTC.

This clonotype was counted a few times. The chain uses TRBV18 and TRBJ2-1, with D possibly being TRBD1 (5 bases). The CDR3 has 14 amino acids. Germline V gives CDR1 KGHSH, CDR2 LQKENI. Trimming took off 6 bases at V and 6 bases at J, with 15 bases between the two ends. DNA for the CDR3: TGTGCCAGCTCGCTACAGACAGAGTCCAATGAGCAGTTCTTC. Encoded protein: CASSLQTESNEQFF.

This clonotype turned up a few times. This chain uses TRBV7-8 with TRBJ2-3, with D perhaps TRBD1 or TRBD2 (7 bases each). The V gene lost 5 bases and the J gene lost 11 bases, with 14 bases spanning the gap. The CDR3 is 12 amino acids. Germline CDR1 SGHVS, CDR2 FQNEAQ. The CDR3 sequence is CASSHPGGVQYF. CDR3 nucleotides: TGTGCCAGCAGCCACCCAGGGGGGGTGCAGTATTTT.

A few counts support this clonotype. CDR3 residues: CASSQRLAEGQETQYF. CDR3 in DNA: TGTGCCAGCAGCCAACGACTAGCGGAGGGACAAGAGACCCAGTACTTC. The rearrangement uses TRBV4-2 and TRBJ2-5, with TRBD2 matching over 9 bases. Germline V gene sequence: CDR1 LGHNA, CDR2 YNFKEQ. V lost 2 bases, J lost 2 bases, and 6 bases stayed unmatched. There are 16 residues in the CDR3.

The chain links TRBV11-2 to TRBJ2-7; D remains unclear. This CDR3 comprises 15 residues. V was cut by 4 bases and J by 0 bases, with 13 bases left in between. The germline V gene encodes CDR1 SGHAT and CDR2 FQNNGV. CDR3 nucleotides: TGTGCCAGCAGCTCAATTCGGGTATCCTCCTACGAGCAGTACTTC. This codes for CASSSIRVSSYEQYF.

V usage is TRBV7-9 and J usage is TRBJ1-1, with a possible D match to TRBD1 (5 bases). CDR3 size: 13 residues. Germline values: CDR1 SEHNR, CDR2 FQNEAQ (reference sequence). Trimming took off 5 bases at V and 7 bases at J, with 14 bases between the two ends. This CDR3 reads CASSPRDSREAFF. DNA for the CDR3: TGTGCCAGCAGCCCACGAGACAGCCGTGAAGCTTTCTTT.

The chain has TRBV7-2 and TRBJ1-6; 7 nucleotides agree with TRBD1. Germline assignment: CDR1 SGHTA and CDR2 FQGNSA. After removal of 1 base from V and 9 bases from J, the junction contained 6 bases not matched to a gene. This CDR3 is 15 amino acids long. Here the CDR3 DNA reads TGTGCCAGCAGCTTAGACAGGGGCGGGGGTTCACCCCTCCACTTT. It encodes CASSLDRGGGSPLHF.

This clonotype was seen a few times. The J gene is TRBJ1-1, the V gene TRBV7-9; tentatively, D is TRBD1 (6 bases). CDR1 and CDR2 (germline): SEHNR, FQNEAQ (reference sequence). The CDR3 loop spans 16 amino acids. The V and J ends lost 1 base and 0 bases respectively, with 12 bases between them. In DNA, the CDR3 is TGTGCCAGCAGCTTAGGGACAGCTACACTGAACACTGAAGCTTTCTTT. As protein: CASSLGTATLNTEAFF.

The J gene is TRBJ1-3, the V gene TRBV25-1, with a possible D match to TRBD1 (5 bases). Between the trimmed V and J ends, which lost 7 bases and 8 bases, there was a span of 18 bases. Germline V gene sequence: CDR1 MGHDK, CDR2 SYGVNS. This CDR3 region has 14 residues. Here the CDR3 DNA reads TGTGCCAGCATTCCGGTCGCAGGGAAGGACACCATATATTTT. Amino acids: CASIPVAGKDTIYF.

Ten or more counts support this clonotype. This chain links TRBV7-2 with TRBJ1-1; possibly TRBD1 for D (5 bases). The CDR3 has 12 residues. V lost 5 bases and J 12 bases, leaving 16 bases between the germline ends. CDR1 is SGHTA, CDR2 FQGNSA, per germline. Here the CDR3 reads CASSQYLGDPFF. CDR3 DNA sequence: TGTGCCAGCAGCCAATATTTAGGGGATCCTTTCTTT.

This clonotype was recorded at least ten times. CDR3 coding DNA: TGTGCCAGCAGCCCGGACATCGTTGTCTACGAGCAGTACTTC. Translated, it gives CASSPDIVVYEQYF. The chain uses TRBV7-8 and TRBJ2-7, with D perhaps matching TRBD1 (5 bases). Germline CDR1 reads SGHVS; CDR2 reads FQNEAQ. The length of the CDR3 is 14 residues. V lost 5 bases and J lost 3, with 14 bases in between. Supplemented by reference TRBV7-8 and TRBJ2-7, the full variable domain reads GAGVSQSPRYKVAKRGQDVALRCDPISGHVSLFWYQQALGQGPEFLTYFQNEAQLDKSGLPSDRFFAERPEGSVSTLKIQRTQQEDSAVYLCASSPDIVVYEQYFGPGTRLTVT.

This clonotype was counted many times. The rearrangement links TRBV7-9 to TRBJ2-1, with D perhaps TRBD1 or TRBD2 (6 bases each). The germline gives CDR1 SEHNR, CDR2 FQNEAQ (reference sequence). The CDR3 totals 16 residues. Trimming pared 5 bases from V and 3 bases from J, leaving 17 bases between. In DNA, the CDR3 is TGTGCCAGCAGCCCCCGGCAAAGGGGGGACTACAATGAGCAGTTCTTC. Protein product: CASSPRQRGDYNEQFF.

This chain uses TRBV4-3 with TRBJ2-3; D possibly matches TRBD1 or TRBD2 (6 bases each). Germline lookup yields CDR1 LGHNA and CDR2 YSLEER. Trimming took off 0 bases at V and 5 bases at J, with 18 bases between the two ends. The CDR3 sequence is 17 residues long. The CDR3 region is CASSQEYGGLIRDTQYF. In nucleotides, the CDR3 is TGCGCCAGCAGCCAAGAATATGGGGGGCTTATACGAGATACGCAGTATTTT.

The chain combines TRBV4-1 with TRBJ1-6; D is unclear. CDR1 and CDR2 from the germline V gene are MGHRA and YSYEKL. With 0 bases removed from V and 9 bases from J, the gap between germline ends came to 12 bases. The CDR3 totals 15 residues. The CDR3 sequence is CASSQDQILGSPLHF. The CDR3 DNA sequence: TGCGCCAGCAGCCAAGATCAGATCTTAGGTTCACCCCTCCACTTT.

At least ten counts were recorded for this clonotype. This chain joins TRBV10-3 and TRBJ1-3; D call uncertain. The CDR3 extends over 15 amino acids. V lost 3 bases and J 0 bases, leaving 9 bases between the germline ends. The V gene's germline CDR1 is ENHRY and CDR2 SYGVKD. CDR3 sequence: CAISDTGISGNTIYF. The CDR3 nucleotides are TGTGCCATCAGTGACACCGGGATCTCTGGAAACACCATATATTTT.

This rearrangement joins TRBV6-5 to TRBJ2-1; D gene ambiguous. V lost 5 bases and J 7 bases, leaving 9 bases between the germline ends. There are 12 residues in the CDR3. Per germline, CDR1 MNHEY and CDR2 SVGAGI. CDR3 bases: TGTGCCAGCAGTAAAGATGAGAATGAGCAGTTCTTC. As protein: CASSKDENEQFF.

The table lists this clonotype with many counts. The rearrangement joins TRBV6-1 to TRBJ2-1, with D unresolved. From germline, CDR1 is MNHNS and CDR2 SASEGT. V dropped 6 bases and J dropped 4 bases, with 7 bases sitting between them. The CDR3 loop spans 12 amino acids. The CDR3 DNA sequence: TGTGCCAGCAGGGACGGATACAATGAGCAGTTCTTC. This translates into CASRDGYNEQFF.

This clonotype was seen only a few times. The V and J genes are TRBV6-2 or TRBV6-3 and TRBJ1-5; no reliable D call. This CDR3 has 13 amino acids. The V and J ends lost 7 bases and 9 bases respectively, with 16 bases between them. Germline V gene sequence: CDR1 MNHEY, CDR2 SVGEGT. CDR3 sequence: CASNTEISWPQHF. Written as DNA, the CDR3 is TGTGCCAGCAACACCGAAATATCTTGGCCCCAGCATTTT.

This clonotype was observed a handful of times. The gene calls are TRBV20-1 and TRBJ1-2, with D maybe TRBD1 (5 bases). The CDR3 totals 14 residues. V lost 0 bases and J lost 3, with 11 bases in between. Germline CDR1 DFQATT, CDR2 SNEGSKA (reference sequence). In nucleotides, the CDR3 is TGCAGTGCTAGAGAAACAGGTCTTGACTATGGCTACACCTTC. This sequence encodes CSARETGLDYGYTF.

Ten or more counts support this clonotype. The CDR3 nucleotides read TGTGCCAGCAGCACCGGGACAGGGTTCACCGGGGAGCTGTTTTTT. It encodes CASSTGTGFTGELFF. V and J are TRBV7-2 and TRBJ2-2; TRBD1 aligns across 9 bases. The germline V gene encodes CDR1 SGHTA and CDR2 FQGNSA. The CDR3 is 15 residues long. Trimming at V came to 5 bases and at J to 4 bases, leaving 5 bases not matched to a gene. Full variable domain (rest looked up from reference TRBV7-2 and TRBJ2-2): GAGVSQSPSNKVTEKGKDVELRCDPISGHTALYWYRQSLGQGLEFLIYFQGNSAPDKSGLPSDRFSAERTGGSVSTLTIQRTQQEDSAVYLCASSTGTGFTGELFFGEGSRLTVL.

This clonotype has ten or more counts. The CDR3 sequence is CASSLSRRSNVLTF. The CDR3 nucleotides are TGTGCCAGCAGCTTATCTAGGCGGAGTAACGTCCTGACTTTC. The rearrangement joins TRBV7-2 to TRBJ2-6; unclear D gene. This CDR3 region has 14 residues. V shed 2 bases and J shed 10 bases, with 12 bases lying between them. The germline V gene has CDR1 SGHTA and CDR2 FQGNSA.

This clonotype was counted ten times or more. The V and J genes are TRBV7-2 and TRBJ2-3; 12 bases agree with TRBD2. CDR1 SGHTA and CDR2 FQGNSA come from the germline V gene. Unmatched junction bases numbered 4, after V lost 6 bases and J lost 3 bases. This CDR3 contains 15 residues. The CDR3 reads CASSSGLAGTDTQYF. The CDR3 DNA reads as TGTGCCAGCAGTTCCGGACTAGCGGGAACAGATACGCAGTATTTT.

The chain uses TRBV6-5 and TRBJ2-3; perhaps TRBD2 as D (5 bases). The CDR3 contains 15 residues. Germline V gene sequence: CDR1 MNHEY, CDR2 SVGAGI. The germline V and J ends were trimmed by 5 bases and 2 bases, with 14 bases remaining between them. CDR3 nucleotide sequence: TGTGCCAGCAGTACACGCGGAGGCCTCACAGATACGCAGTATTTT. Its translation is CASSTRGGLTDTQYF.